A single sample is the source of the 27 T cell receptor beta chains below, sequenced in a study of T cell responses to AZD1222 COVID-19 vaccine. Sequencing was performed with immunoSEQ multiplex PCR; in TCRdb, only in-frame clones are kept and a portion is missing. The sample has 100,000 to 130,000 clones, 87% seen once. The material sequenced was peripheral blood, taken on day 0 of AZD1222 vaccination. Receptors originate from an adult in good health.

The chain is built from TRBV15 and TRBJ2-7, with D maybe TRBD1 (5 bases). CDR1 and CDR2 from the germline V gene are LNHNV and YYDKDF (reference sequence). The germline V and J ends were trimmed by 6 bases and 4 bases, with 19 bases remaining between them. CDR3 size: 15 residues. The CDR3 here is CATRRGTDPVYEQYF. The CDR3 DNA sequence: TGTGCCACCAGAAGGGGTACAGACCCTGTATACGAGCAGTACTTC.

The V call is TRBV24-1, the J call TRBJ2-1, with D uncertain. V lost 0 bases and J lost 7, with 6 bases in between. The germline V gene has CDR1 KGHDR and CDR2 SFDVKD. The CDR3 length is 13 residues. The CDR3 nucleotides are TGTGCCACCAGTGATTTGCGGGTAAATGAGCAGTTCTTC. Translation: CATSDLRVNEQFF.

The CDR3 loop reads CASSVNLYNEQFF. CDR3 DNA: TGTGCCAGCAGCGTAAATTTGTACAATGAGCAGTTCTTC. The gene calls are TRBV9 and TRBJ2-1; D not resolved. Trimming took off 1 base at V and 4 bases at J, with 6 bases between the two ends. CDR1 is SGDLS and CDR2 is YYNGEE in the germline V gene. The CDR3 loop spans 13 amino acids.

The CDR3 nucleotides read TGTGCCAGCAGCTTAGGGCAGATGACCTACGAGCAGTACTTC. It translates to CASSLGQMTYEQYF. The chain is built from TRBV11-2 and TRBJ2-7; D call uncertain. Per the germline V gene, CDR1 is SGHAT and CDR2 is FQNNGV. The length of the CDR3 is 14 residues. The germline V and J ends were trimmed by 1 base and 2 bases, with 9 bases remaining between them.

The chain has TRBV9 and TRBJ1-5; maybe TRBD1 (6 bases). Trimming took 4 bases from V and 2 from J, leaving 19 bases between them. The CDR3 consists of 17 residues. Germline lookup yields CDR1 SGDLS and CDR2 YYNGEE. This CDR3 reads CASSRDNGVVGNQPQHF. Here the CDR3 DNA reads TGTGCCAGCAGCCGGGACAATGGGGTGGTGGGCAATCAGCCCCAGCATTTT.

A few counts support this clone. The chain links TRBV30 to TRBJ2-2; D is undetermined. Germline CDR1 and CDR2: GTSNPN and SVGIG (reference sequence). Trimming cost V 3 bases and J 0 bases, with 5 bases left between them. This CDR3 contains 13 residues. The CDR3 spells CAWRPANTGELFF. The CDR3 region has the DNA TGTGCCTGGAGACCAGCGAACACCGGGGAGCTGTTTTTT. Full variable domain (outside the CDR3, taken from reference TRBV30 and TRBJ2-2): SQTIHQWPATLVQPVGSPLSLECTVEGTSNPNLYWYRQAAGRGLQLLFYSVGIGQISSEVPQNLSASRPQDRQFILSSKKLLLSDSGFYLCAWRPANTGELFFGEGSRLTVL.

The genes are TRBV12-1 and TRBJ1-1. TRBV12-1 is a documented pseudogene. There are 11 residues in the CDR3. The DNA of the CDR3 is TGTGCCAGCAGCTTTTGTTTTGAAGCTTTCTTT. The encoded protein is CASSFCFEAFF.

This CDR3 reads CASSLPVGSPLHF. The CDR3 coding sequence is TGTGCCAGCAGCTTACCCGTGGGTTCACCCCTCCACTTT. This chain uses TRBV7-2 with TRBJ1-6; D not resolved. V was shortened by 2 bases and J by 9 bases, with 8 bases between the two germline ends. The CDR3 is 13 residues long. Per the germline V gene, CDR1 is SGHTA and CDR2 is FQGNSA.

The chain is built from TRBV2 and TRBJ1-5; D gene uncertain. This CDR3 comprises 16 residues. Germline V CDR1 and CDR2: SNHLY, FYNNEI. With 3 bases removed from V and 4 bases from J, the gap between germline ends came to 16 bases. The CDR3 sequence is CASSEEVVWGNQPQHF. In DNA, the CDR3 is TGTGCCAGCAGTGAGGAGGTAGTGTGGGGAAATCAGCCCCAGCATTTT.

The V gene is TRBV4-1, the J gene TRBJ1-1; D might be TRBD1 (6 bases). V dropped 4 bases and J dropped 4 bases, with 7 bases sitting between them. Germline assignment: CDR1 MGHRA and CDR2 YSYEKL. The CDR3 extends over 12 amino acids. CDR3 in amino acids: CASSPDSTEAFF. The CDR3 DNA follows: TGCGCCAGCAGCCCGGACAGCACTGAAGCTTTCTTT.

The V call is TRBV19, the J call TRBJ1-5; D perhaps matches TRBD1 (5 bases). CDR1 and CDR2 from the germline V gene are LNHDA and SQIVND (reference sequence). The CDR3 is 14 residues long. Trimming removed 7 bases from V and 3 bases from J, with 13 bases in between. The CDR3 region is CASNAGAHNQPQHF. The CDR3 DNA reads as TGTGCCAGTAACGCTGGGGCGCACAATCAGCCCCAGCATTTT.

The chain carries TRBV4-2 and TRBJ1-5; 8 nucleotides agree with TRBD1. CDR1 and CDR2 from the germline V gene are LGHNA and YNFKEQ. V dropped 1 base and J dropped 4; count of bases not matched to a gene: 3. CDR3 size: 15 residues. The CDR3 region has the DNA TGTGCCAGCAGCCAAGCAACAGGGGGGAATCAGCCCCAGCATTTT. Encoded protein: CASSQATGGNQPQHF.

The chain has TRBV7-9 and TRBJ1-5, with 7 nucleotides matching TRBD1. The CDR3 extends over 14 amino acids. Unmatched junction bases numbered 6, after V lost 5 bases and J lost 5 bases. The germline V gene encodes CDR1 SEHNR and CDR2 FQNEAQ (reference sequence). The DNA for the CDR3 is TGTGCCAGCAGCCAGGGACAGACCCATCAGCCCCAGCATTTT. It yields the protein CASSQGQTHQPQHF.

The J gene is TRBJ2-1, the V gene TRBV6-5; D possibly corresponds to TRBD2 (5 bases). Deletions cut 9 bases from V and 7 bases from J, with 13 bases between. Germline-derived CDR1 and CDR2 are MNHEY and SVGAGI. This CDR3 comprises 12 residues. The CDR3 loop reads CASGLAFNEQFF. The CDR3 DNA reads TGTGCCAGTGGCCTAGCTTTTAATGAGCAGTTCTTC.

This clone has just a few counts. This specimen includes other DNA sequences encoding the same CDR3. The chain uses TRBV5-8 and TRBJ1-1, with D tentatively TRBD1 (5 bases). The germline V gene encodes CDR1 SGHTS and CDR2 YDEGEE. The CDR3 sequence is 13 residues long. V was clipped by 4 bases and J by 1 base, with 8 bases between them. DNA for the CDR3: TGTGCCAGCAGCCTTGACAGGAACACTGAAGCTTTCTTT. Encoded protein: CASSLDRNTEAFF.

The V gene is TRBV3-1 (or the pseudogene TRBV3-2), the J gene TRBJ1-6; D gene unclear. This CDR3 is built from 17 residues. V gave up 0 bases and J gave up 1 base, with 10 bases separating them. Germline CDR1 and CDR2: LGHDT and YNNKEL (reference sequence). The CDR3 coding sequence is TGTGCCAGCAGCCAAGATTCACGGAGTTCCTATAATTCACCCCTCCACTTT. This codes for CASSQDSRSSYNSPLHF.

The chain couples TRBV4-1 to TRBJ1-2; D possibly corresponds to TRBD1 (6 bases). The length of the CDR3 is 13 residues. Germline V gene lookup returns CDR1 MGHRA and CDR2 YSYEKL. V shed 1 base and J shed 8 bases, with 11 bases lying between them. The CDR3 loop reads CASSQVVGQGYTF. For the CDR3, the DNA is TGCGCCAGCAGCCAAGTAGTCGGACAGGGCTACACCTTC.

As DNA, the CDR3 is TGTGCCAGCAGCGTAGCTGTAGACCTTTCCTACAATGAGCAGTTCTTC. Residues: CASSVAVDLSYNEQFF. This chain connects TRBV9 to TRBJ2-1; D gene uncertain. The CDR3 is made up of 16 amino acids. Trimming stripped 0 bases from V and 1 base from J, with 11 bases between. Germline V CDR1 and CDR2: SGDLS, YYNGEE.

In nucleotides, the CDR3 is TGTGCCAGCAGCGTAGCCCCAGCCTATGGCTACACCTTC. It translates to CASSVAPAYGYTF. The chain recombines TRBV9 with TRBJ1-2, with unresolved D. Germline CDR1 and CDR2: SGDLS and YYNGEE. V was trimmed by 0 bases and J by 4 bases, leaving 7 bases between them. This CDR3 has 13 amino acids.

This clone was seen only once. The chain uses TRBV6-5 and TRBJ2-2, with 10 nucleotides matching TRBD2. Germline-derived CDR1 and CDR2 are MNHEY and SVGAGI. The CDR3 length is 15 residues. Germline trimming cut 7 bases from V and 4 bases from J; bases unmatched to any gene: 6. The CDR3 loop reads CASTASGGLTGELFF. The CDR3 nucleotides read TGTGCCAGCACCGCTAGCGGGGGCCTCACCGGGGAGCTGTTTTTT.

The chain carries TRBV11-2 and TRBJ2-2; 8 bases are a match to TRBD2. Germline loops: CDR1 SGHAT, CDR2 FQNNGV. This CDR3 has 14 residues. V trimming: 3 bases; J trimming: 7 bases; junction bases outside the gene matches: 4. CDR3 residues: CASSLTSAGGELFF. The CDR3 bases are TGTGCCAGCAGCTTGACTAGCGCGGGCGGGGAGCTGTTTTTT. Supplemented by reference TRBV11-2 and TRBJ2-2, the full variable domain reads EAGVAQSPRYKIIEKRQSVAFWCNPISGHATLYWYQQILGQGPKLLIQFQNNGVVDDSQLPKDRFSAERLKGVDSTLKIQPAKLEDSAVYLCASSLTSAGGELFFGEGSRLTVL.

The chain links TRBV30 to TRBJ2-5; tentatively, D is TRBD1 (6 bases). V shed 2 bases and J shed 4 bases, with 8 bases lying between them. This CDR3 contains 12 residues. The germline gives CDR1 GTSNPN, CDR2 SVGIG (reference sequence). The CDR3 sequence: CAWSTRGETQYF. Written as DNA, the CDR3 is TGTGCCTGGAGTACCAGGGGAGAGACCCAGTACTTC.

The rearrangement uses TRBV4-3 and TRBJ2-7; 11 positions match TRBD1. Looked up from germline, CDR1 is LGHNA and CDR2 is YSLEER. The junction had 6 bases not matched to a gene; V was cut back by 3 bases and J by 2 bases. There are 16 residues in the CDR3. The CDR3: CASSHAPGQGAYEQYF. Here the CDR3 DNA reads TGCGCCAGCAGCCATGCCCCGGGACAGGGGGCCTACGAGCAGTACTTC.

J is TRBJ2-3 and V is TRBV14; a weak D match, TRBD1 (6 bases). Per the germline V gene, CDR1 is SGHDN and CDR2 is FVKESK. This CDR3 comprises 16 residues. Trimming cost V 2 bases and J 5 bases, with 17 bases left between them. The CDR3 DNA sequence: TGTGCCAGCAGCCAATTAAACAGGGCGGCCCGAGATACGCAGTATTTT. Translating it yields CASSQLNRAARDTQYF.

The V gene is TRBV30, the J gene TRBJ1-6; D is ambiguous. Germline V gives CDR1 GTSNPN, CDR2 SVGIG (reference sequence). This CDR3 comprises 13 residues. V dropped 2 bases and J dropped 10 bases, with 12 bases sitting between them. CDR3 coding DNA: TGTGCCTGGAGTCGGAAATCAGGATCACCCCTCCACTTT. It encodes CAWSRKSGSPLHF.

The chain recombines TRBV28 with TRBJ1-1; 9 bases match TRBD1. The junction had 12 bases not matched to a gene; V was cut back by 7 bases and J by 12 bases. Germline CDR1 and CDR2: MDHEN and SYDVKM. The CDR3 covers 13 residues. CDR3 in DNA: TGTGCCAGCACCCCGGGACAGGGTTTTTGGCCTTTCTTT. Encoded protein: CASTPGQGFWPFF.

The genes are TRBV3-1 (or the pseudogene TRBV3-2) and TRBJ2-5, with 9 positions matching TRBD2. V shed 6 bases and J 4 bases; nucleotides not matched to a gene: 12. Looked up from germline, CDR1 is LGHDT and CDR2 is YNNKEL (reference sequence). The CDR3 contains 16 residues. CDR3 loop: CASRFSIAGATETQYF. The CDR3 DNA reads as TGTGCCAGCAGGTTCTCAATAGCGGGAGCCACAGAGACCCAGTACTTC.